Listed here are 17 T cell receptor beta chains from one sample, sequenced in a study of CDR3 diversity in severe acne. TCRdb redid the calling of the PCR reads with MiXCR, one entry per CDR3 protein. The sample lists roughly 100,000 distinct CDR3 sequences, roughly 51% seen once, with under 15% in the top ten. The source material was blood. Every receptor here comes from a male donor with acne.

This clonotype was found a few times. The chain carries TRBV6-6 and TRBJ2-7, with D perhaps TRBD1 (6 bases). Germline CDR1 MNHNY, CDR2 SVGAGI (reference sequence). The CDR3 spans 14 residues. The V end lost 6 bases, the J end lost 4 bases, and 16 bases lay between the germline ends. The CDR3 region is CASRVPTDRYEQYF. The CDR3 DNA reads as TGTGCCAGCAGAGTACCGACCGACAGGTACGAGCAGTACTTC.

This chain uses TRBV12-3 or TRBV12-4 with TRBJ1-5; perhaps TRBD1 as D (5 bases). The germline V and J ends were trimmed by 5 bases and 6 bases, with 20 bases remaining between them. This CDR3 has 16 residues. CDR3 DNA sequence: TGTGCCAGCAGTCCAAGGTCGGCAGGGTGGGCTCAGCCCCAGCATTTT. Translation gives CASSPRSAGWAQPQHF.

This rearrangement joins TRBV27 to TRBJ2-7, with D possibly TRBD1 on 6 matching bases. Germline V gene lookup returns CDR1 MNHEY and CDR2 SMNVEV (reference sequence). The CDR3 sequence is 13 residues long. The V and J ends lost 4 bases and 2 bases respectively, with 9 bases between them. In DNA form, the CDR3 reads TGTGCCAGCAGTTACAGGGACACCTACGAGCAGTACTTC. Translation: CASSYRDTYEQYF.

The CDR3, as DNA: TGTGCCAGCAGTTCCAGTACTAACTATGGCTACACCTTC. Translated: CASSSSTNYGYTF. The gene calls are TRBV28 and TRBJ1-2, with D unclear. This CDR3 contains 13 residues. The germline V gene encodes CDR1 MDHEN and CDR2 SYDVKM. Trimming cost V 4 bases and J 0 bases, with 6 bases left between them.

This chain uses TRBV3-1 with TRBJ2-5; 11 positions match TRBD2. The CDR3 loop spans 14 amino acids. Germline V lookup: CDR1 LGHDT, CDR2 YNNKEL (reference sequence). V lost 4 bases, J lost 2 bases, and 0 bases stayed unmatched. The CDR3 DNA follows: TGTGCCAGCAGCCGACTAGCGGGACAAGAGACCCAGTACTTC. This codes for CASSRLAGQETQYF.

The chain combines TRBV29-1 with TRBJ2-5; D is possibly TRBD2 (6 bases). V lost 3 bases and J lost 2, with 7 bases in between. The CDR3 has 12 residues. Per germline, CDR1 SQVTM and CDR2 ANQGSEA. The CDR3 loop reads CSVEGRQETQYF. In nucleotides, the CDR3 is TGCAGCGTTGAGGGGAGGCAAGAGACCCAGTACTTC. The variable domain in full, with the rest retrieved from reference TRBV29-1 and TRBJ2-5, is SAVISQKPSRDICQRGTSLTIQCQVDSQVTMMFWYRQQPGQSLTLIATANQGSEATYESGFVIDKFPISRPNLTFSTLTVSNMSPEDSSIYLCSVEGRQETQYFGPGTRLLVL.

The rearrangement links TRBV30 to TRBJ2-6; D is unclear. V was clipped by 6 bases and J by 5 bases, with 5 bases between them. The CDR3 covers 11 residues. Germline V gene sequence: CDR1 GTSNPN, CDR2 SVGIG (reference sequence). The CDR3 protein is CACSWANVLTF. The CDR3 DNA reads TGTGCCTGTAGTTGGGCCAACGTCCTGACTTTC.

The CDR3 loop reads CSARGPESSYEQYF. The CDR3 DNA is TGCAGTGCTAGAGGCCCGGAAAGCTCCTACGAGCAGTACTTC. J is TRBJ2-7 and V is TRBV20-1; D unclear. V lost 1 base and J 0 bases, leaving 10 bases between the germline ends. The CDR3 runs to 14 residues. Germline V lookup: CDR1 DFQATT, CDR2 SNEGSKA (reference sequence).

The V and J genes are TRBV11-2 and TRBJ2-5; 7 bases line up with TRBD2. The J segment lost 7 bases and the V segment lost 4 bases, leaving 9 bases of the junction unmatched. CDR1 and CDR2 from the germline V gene are SGHAT and FQNNGV. The CDR3 runs to 14 residues. The CDR3 spells CASSSGGGWGTQYF. CDR3 coding DNA: TGTGCCAGCAGCTCTGGGGGGGGTTGGGGGACCCAGTACTTC.

This clonotype was seen a few times. The chain links TRBV6-1 to TRBJ1-5; D might be TRBD1 (6 bases). The germline V gene encodes CDR1 MNHNS and CDR2 SASEGT. V was shortened by 2 bases and J by 6 bases, with 11 bases between the two germline ends. The CDR3 sequence is 14 residues long. CDR3 residues: CASSETGPPQPQHF. In DNA form, the CDR3 reads TGTGCCAGCAGTGAAACAGGGCCCCCTCAGCCCCAGCATTTT.

Comment on this clonotype: A much larger clone differs from this one at a single base, so this may be a read error. This chain links TRBV5-1 with TRBJ2-1, with 7 bases that match TRBD2. Germline lookup yields CDR1 SGHRS and CDR2 YFSETQ. The CDR3 has 15 residues. CDR3 in amino acids: CTSSLVGGIYNEQFF. CDR3 sequence (DNA): TGCACCAGCAGCTTGGTGGGAGGGATCTACAATGAGCAGTTCTTC.

This clonotype appeared many times. The chain is built from TRBV25-1 and TRBJ2-3; a weak D match, TRBD2 (5 bases). The CDR3 is made up of 14 amino acids. V was pared by 6 bases and J by 4 bases, with 14 bases between. CDR1 and CDR2 from the germline V gene are MGHDK and SYGVNS. The CDR3: CASRETGYADTQYF. In nucleotides, the CDR3 is TGTGCCAGCAGGGAAACGGGGTACGCAGATACGCAGTATTTT. The full variable domain, its missing parts supplied by reference TRBV25-1 and TRBJ2-3, is EADIYQTPRYLVIGTGKKITLECSQTMGHDKMYWYQQDPGMELHLIHYSYGVNSTEKGDLSSESTVSRIRTEHFPLTLESARPSHTSQYLCASRETGYADTQYFGPGTRLTVL.

Remarks on this clonotype: In this CDR3 the conserved last residue, phenylalanine or tryptophan, is missing, so a read error is likely. V is TRBV29-1 and J is TRBJ1-1; the match to TRBD1 covers 10 bases. This CDR3 comprises 13 residues. Germline-derived CDR1 and CDR2 are SQVTM and ANQGSEA. Losses at the gene ends were 7 bases for V and 4 bases for J; bases not matched to a gene: 6. As DNA, the CDR3 is TGCAGCGCGGGGACAGGGGTGAGCACTGAAGCTTTCTCT. This encodes CSAGTGVSTEAFS.

This clonotype came up many times. V and J are TRBV28 and TRBJ2-5, with TRBD2 matching 12 bases. The CDR3 is made up of 15 amino acids. Unmatched junction bases numbered 4, after V lost 3 bases and J lost 5 bases. CDR1 MDHEN and CDR2 SYDVKM come from the germline V gene. CDR3 nucleotide sequence: TGTGCCAGCAGTTTCGGACTAGCGGGATTGGAGACCCAGTACTTC. Translation gives CASSFGLAGLETQYF.

There are many counts of this clonotype. This sequence joins TRBV29-1 and TRBJ1-2; the D gene is possibly TRBD1 (6 bases). Trimming removed 6 bases from V and 2 bases from J, with 13 bases in between. Germline V gene data show CDR1 as SQVTM and CDR2 as ANQGSEA. The CDR3 length is 13 residues. CDR3 sequence: CSVLDQGNYGYTF. The CDR3 DNA reads TGCAGCGTCCTAGATCAGGGGAACTATGGCTACACCTTC.

V gene TRBV9 combines with J gene TRBJ2-7; D is unresolved. CDR1 and CDR2 (germline): SGDLS, YYNGEE. CDR3 length: 11 residues. Between the trimmed V and J ends, which lost 3 bases and 7 bases, there was a span of 8 bases. The DNA for the CDR3 is TGTGCCAGCAGCGACTCAGTAGAGCAGTACTTC. Amino acids: CASSDSVEQYF. The full variable domain, completed using reference TRBV9 and TRBJ2-7, is DSGVTQTPKHLITATGQRVTLRCSPRSGDLSVYWYQQSLDQGLQFLIQYYNGEERAKGNILERFSAQQFPDLHSELNLSSLELGDSALYFCASSDSVEQYFGPGTRLTVT.

The CDR3 here is CASRETLKRDTEAFF. CDR3 nucleotides: TGTGCCAGCAGGGAAACACTTAAAAGAGACACTGAAGCTTTCTTT. V gene TRBV7-6 combines with J gene TRBJ1-1; no clear D gene. The CDR3 length is 15 residues. V was trimmed by 6 bases and J by 3 bases, leaving 17 bases between them. Per germline, CDR1 SGHVS and CDR2 FNYEAQ.